These 23 T cell receptor beta chains were sequenced from one sample in a study of OX40 agonist ivuxolimab in advanced cancers. The table came from immunoSEQ multiplex PCR; TCRdb's copy has only in-frame clones and leaves some out. This sample has tens of thousands of clones, with approximately 83% found just once. The specimen was CD4+ or CD8+ T cells sorted from blood, collected in a trial of the OX40 agonist ivuxolimab. Every receptor here comes from an adult with an advanced solid tumor such as melanoma, head and neck, liver or kidney cancer.

This clone was picked up many times. V is TRBV18 and J is TRBJ2-2; TRBD1 matches 9 bases. This CDR3 is 16 amino acids long. Germline-derived CDR1 and CDR2 are KGHSH and LQKENI. V dropped 3 bases and J dropped 5; count of bases not matched to a gene: 7. This chain's CDR3 is CASSPAGQGSTGELFF. CDR3 DNA: TGTGCCAGCTCACCGGCGGGACAGGGATCGACCGGGGAGCTGTTTTTT.

The CDR3 protein is CASSSRDSDLSNQPQHF. CDR3 DNA: TGTGCCAGCAGCTCCCGGGACAGCGACCTTAGCAATCAGCCCCAGCATTTT. V and J are TRBV7-8 and TRBJ1-5; 7 bases are shared with TRBD1. CDR3 size: 17 residues. After removal of 4 bases from V and 0 bases from J, the junction contained 9 bases not matched to a gene. In germline, CDR1 is SGHVS, CDR2 FQNEAQ.

The chain is built from TRBV6-1 and TRBJ2-4; TRBD1 aligns across 10 bases. This CDR3 region has 17 residues. In germline, CDR1 is MNHNS, CDR2 SASEGT. The J segment lost 3 bases and the V segment lost 1 base, leaving 6 bases of the junction unmatched. This CDR3 is CASSEDKTGGYKNIQYF. The CDR3 coding sequence is TGTGCCAGCAGTGAAGACAAGACAGGGGGCTACAAAAACATTCAGTACTTC.

This chain connects TRBV7-8 to TRBJ1-5; D is unresolved. Germline CDR1 reads SGHVS; CDR2 reads FQNEAQ. V dropped 5 bases and J dropped 3 bases, with 14 bases sitting between them. The CDR3 runs to 15 residues. Here the CDR3 reads CASSVEPGPNQPQHF. Here the CDR3 DNA reads TGTGCCAGCAGCGTGGAGCCGGGCCCCAATCAGCCCCAGCATTTT.

The J gene is TRBJ2-7, the V gene TRBV11-2; D is uncertain. Germline CDR1 reads SGHAT; CDR2 reads FQNNGV. This CDR3 region has 14 residues. Trimming took 3 bases from V and 7 from J, leaving 16 bases between them. As DNA, the CDR3 is TGTGCCAGCAGCTTCGGCACCCTCAAAGGGGAGCAGTACTTC. Amino acid sequence: CASSFGTLKGEQYF.

This clone occurred a few times. V usage is TRBV6-1 and J usage is TRBJ1-1; D perhaps matches TRBD1 (6 bases). The CDR3 is made up of 14 amino acids. V was shortened by 5 bases and J by 1 base, with 11 bases between the two germline ends. Germline CDR1 MNHNS, CDR2 SASEGT. CDR3 coding DNA: TGTGCCAGCAGTACCGGACAGCCGAACACTGAAGCTTTCTTT. This sequence encodes CASSTGQPNTEAFF.

The chain combines TRBV5-1 with TRBJ2-7, with TRBD1 matching over 10 bases. V gave up 6 bases and J gave up 0 bases; unmatched junction bases: 3. Per germline, CDR1 SGHRS and CDR2 YFSETQ. The CDR3 contains 14 residues. CDR3: CASMGTGVSYEQYF. CDR3 in DNA: TGCGCCAGCATGGGGACAGGGGTCTCCTACGAGCAGTACTTC.

The V and J genes are TRBV7-9 and TRBJ1-1; weak D call: TRBD1 (6 bases). Deletions cut 3 bases from V and 10 bases from J, with 18 bases between. This CDR3 contains 14 residues. Germline assignment: CDR1 SEHNR and CDR2 FQNEAQ (reference sequence). The CDR3 region is CASSFRGSGGRAFF. DNA for the CDR3: TGTGCCAGCAGCTTCCGTGGTTCGGGGGGGCGAGCTTTCTTT.

The J gene is TRBJ2-7, the V gene TRBV15; D perhaps matches TRBD1 (6 bases). Germline V gene lookup returns CDR1 LNHNV and CDR2 YYDKDF (reference sequence). The CDR3 has 15 amino acids. The V and J ends lost 1 base and 7 bases respectively, with 17 bases between them. The DNA for the CDR3 is TGTGCCACCAGCAGAGGTCGAGGGGGTTACGGGGAGCAGTACTTC. Its translation: CATSRGRGGYGEQYF.

The table lists this clone with a few counts. The gene calls are TRBV7-2 and TRBJ2-3; D remains unclear. V lost 1 base and J lost 2, with 10 bases in between. The length of the CDR3 is 15 residues. CDR1 is SGHTA and CDR2 is FQGNSA in the germline V gene. CDR3 region: CASSLGSAYTDTQYF. The CDR3, as DNA: TGTGCCAGCAGCTTAGGTTCTGCTTACACAGATACGCAGTATTTT.

The chain combines TRBV14 with TRBJ2-1; D not resolved. The V end was cut by 2 bases, the J end by 1 base, with 9 bases between. The CDR3 extends over 15 amino acids. Germline-derived CDR1 and CDR2 are SGHDN and FVKESK. The CDR3 nucleotides read TGTGCCAGCAGCCAATTCCAGTATTCCTACAATGAGCAGTTCTTC. Protein: CASSQFQYSYNEQFF.

The chain links TRBV28 to TRBJ1-4; TRBD1 matches 7 bases. The germline CDR1 and CDR2 sequences are MDHEN and SYDVKM. The V gene end was trimmed by 4 bases and the J gene end by 5 bases; junction bases not matched to a gene: 4. The CDR3 extends over 14 amino acids. The CDR3 loop is CASSSGQTNEKLFF. CDR3 bases: TGTGCCAGCAGTTCGGGACAGACAAATGAAAAACTGTTTTTT.

This clone was seen a few times. V and J are TRBV30 and TRBJ2-3; 10 nucleotides agree with TRBD2. V shed 0 bases, J shed 2 bases, and the junction held 5 bases outside the gene matches. This CDR3 comprises 16 residues. In germline, CDR1 is GTSNPN, CDR2 SVGIG (reference sequence). The DNA for the CDR3 is TGTGCCTGGAGTGTTGGGCTAGCGGGAGACACAGATACGCAGTATTTT. Protein sequence: CAWSVGLAGDTDTQYF.

This clone qualifies as medium-sized. CDR3: CAWRDPPGTSSYEQYF. In DNA form, the CDR3 reads TGTGCCTGGAGGGATCCTCCCGGGACTAGCTCCTACGAGCAGTACTTC. The chain has TRBV30 and TRBJ2-7; 8 nucleotides line up with TRBD2. CDR1 is GTSNPN and CDR2 is SVGIG in the germline V gene (reference sequence). J gave up 0 bases and V 3 bases, and 10 bases lay outside the gene matches. CDR3 size: 16 residues.

The chain combines TRBV11-2 with TRBJ2-3; TRBD2 agrees at 8 bases. Germline V CDR1 and CDR2: SGHAT, FQNNGV. There are 14 residues in the CDR3. V was clipped by 5 bases and J by 5 bases; unmatched bases: 6. The CDR3 DNA is TGTGCCAGCAGCCCCGGGACTAGGAGAGATACGCAGTATTTT. Encoded protein: CASSPGTRRDTQYF.

This chain joins TRBV28 and TRBJ2-7; D ambiguous. The CDR3 contains 11 residues. The germline gives CDR1 MDHEN, CDR2 SYDVKM. V was trimmed by 6 bases and J by 5 bases, leaving 8 bases between them. The CDR3 DNA reads TGTGCCAGCAGCACCGGCGACGAGCAGTACTTC. Translated: CASSTGDEQYF.

V and J are TRBV5-1 and TRBJ2-7; 7 bases line up with TRBD2. V trimming: 1 base; J trimming: 5 bases; junction bases outside the gene matches: 6. The CDR3 is 14 residues long. Germline V gene sequence: CDR1 SGHRS, CDR2 YFSETQ. The CDR3 DNA follows: TGCGCCAGCAGCTTGACAACGACTAGCCACGAGCAGTACTTC. Protein: CASSLTTTSHEQYF.

The chain links TRBV18 to TRBJ2-1; 13 nucleotides align to TRBD2. V lost 3 bases, J lost 8 bases, and 1 base stayed unmatched. CDR3 length equals 14 residues. Per germline, CDR1 KGHSH and CDR2 LQKENI. The CDR3 spells CASSPGLAGDEQFF. The CDR3, as DNA: TGTGCCAGCTCACCCGGACTAGCGGGAGATGAGCAGTTCTTC.

The J gene is TRBJ1-1, the V gene TRBV11-2; a possible D gene is TRBD1 (5 bases). The germline gives CDR1 SGHAT, CDR2 FQNNGV. The CDR3 spans 12 residues. The ends were cut back, 5 bases at V and 5 bases at J, with 9 bases in the middle. Here the CDR3 reads CASSMRGTEAFF. In nucleotides, the CDR3 is TGTGCCAGCAGCATGAGGGGTACTGAAGCTTTCTTT.

This rearrangement joins TRBV27 to TRBJ2-7; TRBD2 matches at 15 bases. The CDR3 sequence is 18 residues long. Germline V gives CDR1 MNHEY, CDR2 SMNVEV (reference sequence). V shed 5 bases and J 2 bases; nucleotides not matched to a gene: 10. The DNA of the CDR3 is TGTGCCAGCAGTCCGGGACCGGGACTAGCGGGAGGAGCCTACGAGCAGTACTTC. This sequence encodes CASSPGPGLAGGAYEQYF.

The chain is built from TRBV19 and TRBJ1-5, with 7 bases matching TRBD1. Trimming at V came to 3 bases and at J to 7 bases, leaving 6 bases not matched to a gene. The CDR3 runs to 14 residues. Germline CDR1 reads LNHDA; CDR2 reads SQIVND (reference sequence). In DNA form, the CDR3 reads TGTGCCAGTAGTATCCAGGGGGAATGGCAGCCCCAGCATTTT. Translated: CASSIQGEWQPQHF.

The chain couples TRBV15 to TRBJ2-1; TRBD2 might be the D (5 bases). Germline V gives CDR1 LNHNV, CDR2 YYDKDF (reference sequence). The germline V and J ends were trimmed by 0 bases and 4 bases, with 19 bases remaining between them. CDR3 length equals 18 residues. The CDR3 sequence is CATSRDLGSQTTYNEQFF. In DNA form, the CDR3 reads TGTGCCACCAGCAGAGATTTGGGCTCCCAGACTACATACAATGAGCAGTTCTTC.

The chain has TRBV19 and TRBJ1-5; unclear D gene. Germline V CDR1 and CDR2: LNHDA, SQIVND (reference sequence). This CDR3 spans 11 amino acids. The V and J ends lost 10 bases and 3 bases respectively, with 7 bases between them. The CDR3 loop reads CATSYNQPQHF. In DNA, the CDR3 is TGTGCCACCTCCTACAATCAGCCCCAGCATTTT.